Below are 10 T cell receptor beta chains sequenced from a single sample in a study of cytomegalovirus exposure and HLA in healthy donors. The PCR was carried out with 60 Vbeta primers and 13 Jbeta primers. Repertoires were generated with immunoSEQ multiplex PCR, while TCRdb's copy carries only in-frame clones and drops some. Counted here are about 170,000 clones, 76% occurring once; the ten biggest clones make up 0.6% to 0.9%. The sequenced sample consisted of PBMCs. Receptors were obtained from a female donor in good health and CMV-seronegative.

As to this clone: It is likely a read error, because the conserved phenylalanine at the end of the CDR3 is missing. This sequence joins TRBV5-1 and TRBJ1-6, with D perhaps matching TRBD1 (6 bases). Trimming left V 3 bases short and J 6 bases short, with 13 bases between. Looked up from germline, CDR1 is SGHRS and CDR2 is YFSETQ. There are 15 residues in the CDR3. The CDR3 reads CASSSGQTINSPLHL. The CDR3 nucleotides read TGCGCCAGCAGCTCCGGACAGACCATTAATTCACCCCTCCACCTT.

The V call is TRBV19, the J call TRBJ2-5, with a possible D match to TRBD2 (6 bases). Germline V CDR1 and CDR2: LNHDA, SQIVND (reference sequence). The CDR3 totals 11 residues. The ends were cut back, 7 bases at V and 7 bases at J, with 10 bases in the middle. The CDR3 sequence: CASTGGTTQYF. DNA for the CDR3: TGTGCCAGTACGGGCGGGACGACCCAGTACTTC.

The V and J genes are TRBV4-3 and TRBJ2-2, with D perhaps matching TRBD2 (6 bases). Trimming removed 2 bases at V and 4 bases at J, with 14 bases between. Germline V CDR1 and CDR2: LGHNA, YSLEER. The CDR3 extends over 16 amino acids. CDR3 sequence (DNA): TGCGCCAGCAGCCAATTTGTCGGAGGGAGCACCGGGGAGCTGTTTTTT. It translates to CASSQFVGGSTGELFF.

The genes are TRBV7-9 and TRBJ2-1; D gene ambiguous. Trimming removed 5 bases from V and 9 bases from J, with 20 bases in between. The germline CDR1 and CDR2 sequences are SEHNR and FQNEAQ (reference sequence). The CDR3 spans 15 residues. The CDR3 DNA is TGTGCCAGCAGCCCACCCCTAGGCCATGAAGGTGAGCAGTTCTTC. As protein: CASSPPLGHEGEQFF.

The rearrangement uses TRBV5-4 and TRBJ2-2, with 12 nucleotides matching TRBD2. J was trimmed by 4 bases and V by 7 bases; bases with no gene match: 5. In germline, CDR1 is SGHNT, CDR2 YYREEE (reference sequence). The CDR3 has 15 amino acids. CDR3 sequence reads: CASGTSGGTTGELFF. The CDR3, as DNA: TGTGCCAGCGGAACTAGCGGGGGGACCACCGGGGAGCTGTTTTTT. The complete variable domain, with remaining parts taken from reference TRBV5-4 and TRBJ2-2, reads ETGVTQSPTHLIKTRGQQVTLRCSSQSGHNTVSWYQQALGQGPQFIFQYYREEENGRGNFPPRFSGLQFPNYSSELNVNALELDDSALYLCASGTSGGTTGELFFGEGSRLTVL.

This clone was observed a handful of times. This chain's CDR3 is CASSTYGTQNTEAFF. CDR3 in DNA: TGTGCCAGCAGCACTTACGGGACACAGAACACTGAAGCTTTCTTT. The genes are TRBV7-9 and TRBJ1-1; TRBD1 is a possible D gene (6 bases). The CDR3 covers 15 residues. V was cut by 5 bases and J by 1 base, with 14 bases left in between. Per the germline V gene, CDR1 is SEHNR and CDR2 is FQNEAQ (reference sequence).

This clone was counted between two and nine times. The chain has TRBV5-1 and TRBJ2-6; 7 bases match TRBD1. The V segment lost 0 bases and the J segment 1 base; nucleotides outside the gene matches: 4. This CDR3 region has 17 residues. From germline, CDR1 is SGHRS and CDR2 YFSETQ. For the CDR3, the DNA is TGCGCCAGCAGCTTGGTGGTACAGGGGTCTGGGGCCAACGTCCTGACTTTC. Encoded protein: CASSLVVQGSGANVLTF.

V is TRBV9 and J is TRBJ1-5, with D possibly being TRBD1 (6 bases). V gave up 3 bases and J gave up 7 bases, with 17 bases separating them. Per germline, CDR1 SGDLS and CDR2 YYNGEE. The CDR3 loop spans 15 amino acids. This CDR3 reads CASSADVGGGQPQHF. CDR3 DNA sequence: TGTGCCAGCAGCGCCGATGTTGGGGGCGGCCAGCCCCAGCATTTT.

This chain uses TRBV9 with TRBJ2-1; 11 nucleotides line up with TRBD2. This CDR3 spans 16 amino acids. Germline assignment: CDR1 SGDLS and CDR2 YYNGEE. The junction had 12 bases not matched to a gene; V was cut back by 4 bases and J by 9 bases. The CDR3 sequence is CASSPGLLAGVAEQFF. The CDR3 nucleotides read TGTGCCAGCAGCCCAGGACTACTAGCGGGAGTAGCTGAGCAGTTCTTC. The whole variable domain, remainder taken from reference TRBV9 and TRBJ2-1, is DSGVTQTPKHLITATGQRVTLRCSPRSGDLSVYWYQQSLDQGLQFLIQYYNGEERAKGNILERFSAQQFPDLHSELNLSSLELGDSALYFCASSPGLLAGVAEQFFGPGTRLTVL.

In this sample, this clone turned up a few times. The V call is TRBV29-1, the J call TRBJ2-1, with D tentatively TRBD1 (6 bases). There are 13 residues in the CDR3. The germline V and J ends were trimmed by 8 bases and 9 bases, with 20 bases remaining between them. Germline loops: CDR1 SQVTM, CDR2 ANQGSEA. CDR3 sequence reads: CSIAGAPIGEQFF. In DNA, the CDR3 is TGCAGCATCGCAGGGGCCCCCATAGGTGAGCAGTTCTTC.